These 18 T cell receptor beta chains share one sample of origin, sequenced in a study of a mutant IDH1 vaccine in newly diagnosed glioma. The time point was: week 23, last vaccination. Alongside topical imiquimod, each dose of vaccine comprised 300 ug of mutant IDH1 20-mer peptide. These receptors have no known antigen. Profiling relied on immunoSEQ multiplex PCR, and the TCRdb table lists in-frame clones only, not all of them. The sample records 65,000 or so clones, approximately 81% being singletons. The sequencing here drew on PBMCs, taken from a glioma patient whose treatment included an IDH1 peptide vaccine. Receptors originate from a man aged 25-45 years with glioma.

This clone came up once. The chain carries TRBV7-8 and TRBJ1-1; D uncertain. Trimming took off 2 bases at V and 0 bases at J, with 16 bases between the two ends. Germline-derived CDR1 and CDR2 are SGHVS and FQNEAQ. CDR3 length: 17 residues. CDR3 DNA: TGTGCCAGCAGCTTAAAACGACTTTTGATAATGAACACTGAAGCTTTCTTT. It specifies CASSLKRLLIMNTEAFF.

The chain links TRBV27 to TRBJ2-3; D is undetermined. The CDR3 sequence is 14 residues long. CDR1 and CDR2 from the germline V gene are MNHEY and SMNVEV (reference sequence). V lost 3 bases and J lost 3, with 10 bases in between. The CDR3 coding sequence is TGTGCCAGCAGTTTTGGCAGCCCAACAGATACGCAGTATTTT. Amino acids: CASSFGSPTDTQYF.

V is TRBV23-1 and J is TRBJ2-1, with 9 bases fitting TRBD1. TRBV23-1 is an ORF, and what it does is uncertain. The CDR3 contains 18 residues. Unmatched junction bases numbered 18, after V lost 3 bases and J lost 9 bases. This CDR3 reads CASSQSTEGTGSYREQFF. CDR3 bases: TGCGCCAGCAGTCAGAGTACCGAAGGGACAGGGAGCTACCGTGAGCAGTTCTTC.

This clone was seen only a few times. The rearrangement uses TRBV29-1 and TRBJ1-1; D is possibly TRBD1 (5 bases). V shed 4 bases and J shed 0 bases, with 9 bases lying between them. This CDR3 spans 13 amino acids. Germline V CDR1 and CDR2: SQVTM, ANQGSEA. As DNA, the CDR3 is TGCAGCGTTGCGGGACGTTTGAACACTGAAGCTTTCTTT. It yields the protein CSVAGRLNTEAFF.

The chain couples TRBV18 to TRBJ1-1; 9 bases align to TRBD1. The V gene's germline CDR1 is KGHSH and CDR2 LQKENI. V gave up 6 bases and J gave up 10 bases; unmatched junction bases: 15. The CDR3 runs to 15 residues. Written as DNA, the CDR3 is TGTGCCAGCTCGCCCCGGGACAGGGCTTTTTACGGAGCTTTCTTT. It translates to CASSPRDRAFYGAFF.

The genes are TRBV4-1 and TRBJ2-3, with TRBD2 matching over 7 bases. Germline CDR1 is MGHRA and CDR2 is YSYEKL. CDR3 size: 17 residues. V shed 0 bases and J 4 bases; nucleotides not matched to a gene: 10. In DNA, the CDR3 is TGCGCCAGCAGCCAAGATAAGTCTAGCGGTTGGGCAGATACGCAGTATTTT. It encodes CASSQDKSSGWADTQYF.

This CDR3 reads CASSLPGEWEQYF. CDR3 DNA: TGTGCCAGCAGCTTGCCGGGGGAATGGGAGCAGTACTTC. The chain has TRBV5-6 and TRBJ2-7, with a possible D match to TRBD2 (6 bases). This CDR3 is 13 amino acids long. In germline, CDR1 is SGHDT, CDR2 YYEEEE. V gave up 1 base and J gave up 7 bases, with 12 bases separating them.

The gene calls are TRBV9 and TRBJ1-1; 7 bases agree with TRBD1. Germline V lookup: CDR1 SGDLS, CDR2 YYNGEE. The V segment lost 0 bases and the J segment 4 bases; nucleotides outside the gene matches: 6. The CDR3 covers 15 residues. The CDR3 DNA is TGTGCCAGCAGCGTAGCTATGACAGGGATCACTGAAGCTTTCTTT. It translates to CASSVAMTGITEAFF.

The chain uses TRBV4-1 and TRBJ1-1; TRBD1 might be the D (5 bases). CDR3 length equals 13 residues. Trimming took off 5 bases at V and 5 bases at J, with 12 bases between the two ends. Germline values: CDR1 MGHRA, CDR2 YSYEKL. In nucleotides, the CDR3 is TGCGCCAGCAGCATGACGGGGGGGACTGAAGCTTTCTTT. Its translation is CASSMTGGTEAFF.

CDR3 in amino acids: CASSPTGGTDTQYF. In DNA form, the CDR3 reads TGTGCCAGCAGCCCCACAGGGGGCACAGATACGCAGTATTTT. The gene calls are TRBV5-6 and TRBJ2-3; 7 bases are shared with TRBD1. Trimming at V came to 4 bases and at J to 1 base, leaving 3 bases not matched to a gene. The CDR3 is made up of 14 amino acids. Germline lookup yields CDR1 SGHDT and CDR2 YYEEEE.

V usage is TRBV19 and J usage is TRBJ2-7; no firm D call. The CDR3 loop spans 15 amino acids. The V end lost 1 base, the J end lost 4 bases, and 14 bases lay between the germline ends. CDR1 is LNHDA, CDR2 SQIVND, per germline (reference sequence). CDR3 coding DNA: TGTGCCAGTAGTATAGCCCACCTAGAGGCATACGAGCAGTACTTC. This codes for CASSIAHLEAYEQYF.

Only a few counts were recorded for this clone. The chain couples TRBV9 to TRBJ1-1; D gene unclear. Germline-derived CDR1 and CDR2 are SGDLS and YYNGEE. This CDR3 is built from 12 residues. The V end was cut by 4 bases, the J end by 4 bases, with 8 bases between. The CDR3 sequence: CASSPSLTEAFF. CDR3 coding DNA: TGTGCCAGCAGCCCCTCCCTCACTGAAGCTTTCTTT.

This clone appeared once. The V and J genes are TRBV19 and TRBJ2-2; D is uncertain. The CDR3 is made up of 15 amino acids. The germline V gene encodes CDR1 LNHDA and CDR2 SQIVND (reference sequence). Trimming took off 5 bases at V and 0 bases at J, with 10 bases between the two ends. The CDR3 sequence: CASSVRVSNTGELFF. CDR3 nucleotides: TGTGCCAGTAGTGTCCGGGTTTCGAACACCGGGGAGCTGTTTTTT.

This chain links TRBV19 with TRBJ2-1, with D perhaps TRBD2 (6 bases). Germline CDR1 LNHDA, CDR2 SQIVND (reference sequence). CDR3 length: 17 residues. V gave up 3 bases and J gave up 4 bases, with 19 bases separating them. CDR3 sequence reads: CASSMLPRGIYYNEQFF. DNA of the CDR3: TGTGCCAGTAGTATGTTGCCCCGGGGGATATATTACAATGAGCAGTTCTTC.

This clone was detected once. The chain couples TRBV9 to TRBJ1-4; D may be TRBD1 (5 bases). From germline, CDR1 is SGDLS and CDR2 YYNGEE. The V end lost 4 bases, the J end lost 2 bases, and 12 bases lay between the germline ends. The CDR3 extends over 15 amino acids. DNA of the CDR3: TGTGCCAGCAGCCTTACCCACAGGACTAATGAAAAACTGTTTTTT. Residues: CASSLTHRTNEKLFF.

The rearrangement joins TRBV7-9 to TRBJ1-1; 8 bases agree with TRBD1. The V segment lost 9 bases and the J segment 4 bases; nucleotides outside the gene matches: 7. Germline CDR1 is SEHNR and CDR2 is FQNEAQ (reference sequence). The CDR3 contains 13 residues. For the CDR3, the DNA is TGTGCCAGTCACCCAGGGGGCAGCACTGAAGCTTTCTTT. Its translation is CASHPGGSTEAFF.

This rearrangement joins TRBV27 to TRBJ1-1; 10 nucleotides line up with TRBD1. CDR1 is MNHEY and CDR2 is SMNVEV in the germline V gene (reference sequence). V gave up 5 bases and J gave up 5 bases; unmatched junction bases: 5. The CDR3 contains 14 residues. This CDR3 reads CASSPGQGLTEAFF. CDR3 DNA sequence: TGTGCCAGCAGTCCGGGACAGGGGTTGACTGAAGCTTTCTTT.

V is TRBV6-7 and J is TRBJ1-2; 8 bases agree with TRBD1. TRBV6-7 falls under the ORF class, with uncertain function. The CDR3 contains 19 residues. With 0 bases clipped from V and 3 bases from J, the junction kept 15 bases outside the gene matches. The CDR3 nucleotides are TGTGCCAGCAGTTACTCTAACTTCGGAGTGACAGGGGTAGACTATGGCTACACCTTC. Protein product: CASSYSNFGVTGVDYGYTF.